These 11 T cell receptor beta chains were all obtained from the same sample, sequenced in a study of blood T cell repertoires in COVID-19. The table came from immunoSEQ multiplex PCR; TCRdb's copy has only in-frame clones and leaves some out. The profile covers about 240,000 clones, with roughly 86% appearing a single time and 5.5% to 7.5% taken by the ten largest. Sequenced input: peripheral blood. These receptors were collected from a woman between 70 and 85 years old with active or convalescent COVID-19.

The V and J genes are TRBV29-1 and TRBJ1-1; D perhaps matches TRBD1 (5 bases). CDR1 is SQVTM, CDR2 ANQGSEA, per germline. Between the trimmed V and J ends, which lost 4 bases and 5 bases, there was a span of 11 bases. The CDR3 length is 12 residues. The CDR3 is CSVGGGVTEAFF. The CDR3 nucleotides are TGCAGCGTTGGGGGAGGGGTGACTGAAGCTTTCTTT.

This chain links TRBV6-6 with TRBJ1-5; possible D gene TRBD1, 6 bases. There are 13 residues in the CDR3. V lost 4 bases and J lost 6, with 10 bases in between. The germline V gene has CDR1 MNHNY and CDR2 SVGAGI (reference sequence). CDR3 sequence reads: CASSSGAGQPQHF. The CDR3 DNA reads as TGTGCCAGCAGTTCAGGGGCGGGTCAGCCCCAGCATTTT.

The chain uses TRBV3-1 (or the pseudogene TRBV3-2) and TRBJ1-1, with D unresolved. The germline CDR1 and CDR2 sequences are LGHDT and YNNKEL (reference sequence). Trimming removed 0 bases at V and 2 bases at J, with 7 bases between. CDR3 length equals 14 residues. CDR3 sequence (DNA): TGTGCCAGCAGCCAAGAGGGCAGTAACACTGAAGCTTTCTTT. The encoded protein is CASSQEGSNTEAFF.

The chain couples TRBV7-2 to TRBJ2-3; D is perhaps TRBD2 (5 bases). This CDR3 has 15 residues. V lost 1 base to trimming and J lost 4 bases, with 12 bases between them. The germline V gene encodes CDR1 SGHTA and CDR2 FQGNSA. Here the CDR3 reads CASSLGINSADTQYF. The CDR3 coding sequence is TGTGCCAGCAGCTTAGGAATTAATAGCGCAGATACGCAGTATTTT.

The rearrangement joins TRBV19 to TRBJ1-1, with D perhaps TRBD1 (5 bases). The CDR3 runs 16 residues. The germline V gene encodes CDR1 LNHDA and CDR2 SQIVND (reference sequence). Trimming removed 4 bases at V and 3 bases at J, with 18 bases between. This chain's CDR3 is CASSKPGMLQDTEAFF. The DNA for the CDR3 is TGTGCCAGTAGTAAGCCAGGGATGCTTCAAGACACTGAAGCTTTCTTT.

The CDR3 DNA sequence: TGCGCCAGCAGCTTGGTGGGCTCCGCCAGTGTTGGCTACACCTTC. This translates into CASSLVGSASVGYTF. The rearrangement uses TRBV5-1 and TRBJ1-2; D gene ambiguous. V lost 0 bases and J lost 7, with 16 bases in between. The CDR3 loop spans 15 amino acids. Germline V gives CDR1 SGHRS, CDR2 YFSETQ.

This clone was seen a few times. This sequence joins TRBV5-8 and TRBJ1-2, with TRBD1 identical over 9 bases. Germline CDR1 reads SGHTS; CDR2 reads YDEGEE. The J segment lost 2 bases and the V segment lost 2 bases, leaving 7 bases of the junction unmatched. This CDR3 has 16 residues. The CDR3 sequence: CASSLPIGTGNYGYTF. The CDR3 bases are TGTGCCAGCAGCTTACCTATCGGGACAGGGAACTATGGCTACACCTTC.

The chain has TRBV7-9 and TRBJ1-1; 8 bases match TRBD1. The germline V gene encodes CDR1 SEHNR and CDR2 FQNEAQ (reference sequence). This CDR3 has 13 residues. The V segment lost 3 bases and the J segment 7 bases; nucleotides outside the gene matches: 4. This CDR3 reads CASSLDRVVEAFF. In DNA form, the CDR3 reads TGTGCCAGCAGCTTGGACAGGGTGGTTGAAGCTTTCTTT.

This rearrangement joins TRBV6-2 or TRBV6-3 to TRBJ1-1, with D tentatively TRBD1 (5 bases). CDR3 length: 14 residues. CDR1 is MNHEY, CDR2 SVGEGT, per germline. With 5 bases removed from V and 2 bases from J, the gap between germline ends came to 12 bases. This CDR3 is CASSLGHPNTEAFF. The DNA for the CDR3 is TGTGCCAGCAGTCTCGGACATCCCAACACTGAAGCTTTCTTT.

J is TRBJ1-1 and V is TRBV4-1; D might be TRBD1 (6 bases). The CDR3 runs to 15 residues. V lost 0 bases to trimming and J lost 2 bases, with 10 bases between them. Germline V lookup: CDR1 MGHRA, CDR2 YSYEKL. The CDR3 DNA is TGCGCCAGCAGCCAAGAGGGGGCGCGAAACACTGAAGCTTTCTTT. The encoded protein is CASSQEGARNTEAFF.

The chain couples TRBV27 to TRBJ1-6; D gene unclear. Between the trimmed V and J ends, which lost 4 bases and 16 bases, there was a span of 14 bases. The CDR3 has 12 residues. Germline V lookup: CDR1 MNHEY, CDR2 SMNVEV (reference sequence). CDR3 residues: CASSSFNAELHF. CDR3 coding DNA: TGTGCCAGCAGTTCCTTTAATGCGGAGCTCCACTTT.